This T cell receptor beta chain was sequenced in a study of blood T cell repertoires in COVID-19. Study summary: The United States, Italy and Spain were the sources of the acute and convalescent COVID-19 samples. PBMCs, B-cell-depleted T cells, or T cells provided the cDNA or gDNA that made up the material.

Original data processing: Scientists estimated how many nucleated cells there were by amplifying reference gene primers. The table came from immunoSEQ multiplex PCR; TCRdb's copy has only in-frame clones and leaves some out. V and J calls and clone size are copied from that table; D and trimming were computed from the DNA. The sample holds roughly 120,000 clones, 90% seen once. This CDR3 contains 14 residues. The germline V gene has CDR1 MNHEY and CDR2 SVGAGI. Trimming shortened V by 6 bases and J by 4 bases, and 15 bases separated the two germline ends. The chain couples TRBV6-5 to TRBJ1-1, with D possibly being TRBD1 (5 bases). The TCR sequence derives from a human donor in a cohort sampled during active COVID-19. The sequencing sample was made of peripheral blood. In nucleotides, the CDR3 is TGTGCCAGCAGGACTAGAGTTGGGGGCACTGAAGCTTTCTTT. It encodes CASRTRVGGTEAFF.